This record looks at one TCR beta chain sequence and its context. This entry is derived from a study of blood T cell repertoires in COVID-19. Study-level background: The United States, Italy and Spain supplied acute and convalescent COVID-19 samples. PBMCs, B-cell-depleted T cells, or T cells were the source of the cDNA or gDNA that made up the material.

Authors' analysis steps: Amplifying reference gene primers gave estimates of nucleated cell counts. The data were produced by immunoSEQ multiplex PCR, yet TCRdb's version contains in-frame clones alone and is incomplete. The V and J calls and clone size come from that table; D and trimming were worked out from the DNA. The sample shows over 90,000 clones, about 91% of them seen only once. V shed 7 bases and J shed 3 bases, with 15 bases lying between them. The CDR3 contains 14 residues. CDR1 is LNHDA and CDR2 is SQIVND in the germline V gene (reference sequence). This chain joins TRBV19 and TRBJ1-1, with a weak D call TRBD1 (5 bases). The specimen sequenced was peripheral blood. This clonotype was sampled from a human donor in a cohort sampled during active COVID-19. The CDR3 protein is CASTLDRRYTEAFF. The CDR3 region has the DNA TGTGCCAGTACCCTAGACAGAAGATACACTGAAGCTTTCTTT.